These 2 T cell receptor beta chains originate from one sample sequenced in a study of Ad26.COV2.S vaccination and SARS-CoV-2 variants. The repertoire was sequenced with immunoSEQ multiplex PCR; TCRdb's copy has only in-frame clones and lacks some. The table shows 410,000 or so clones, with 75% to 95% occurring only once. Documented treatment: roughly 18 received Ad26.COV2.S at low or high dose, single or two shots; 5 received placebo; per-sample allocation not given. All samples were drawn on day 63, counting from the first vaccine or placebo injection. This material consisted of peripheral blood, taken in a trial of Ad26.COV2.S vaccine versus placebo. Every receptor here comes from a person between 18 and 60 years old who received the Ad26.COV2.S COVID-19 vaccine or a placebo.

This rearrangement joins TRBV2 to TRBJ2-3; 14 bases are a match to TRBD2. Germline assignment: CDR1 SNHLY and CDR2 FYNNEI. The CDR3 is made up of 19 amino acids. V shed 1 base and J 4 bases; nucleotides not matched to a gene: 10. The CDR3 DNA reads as TGTGCCAGCAGTGAAGTAGTGGGGACTAGCGGGAGTAGGGCAGATACGCAGTATTTT. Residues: CASSEVVGTSGSRADTQYF.

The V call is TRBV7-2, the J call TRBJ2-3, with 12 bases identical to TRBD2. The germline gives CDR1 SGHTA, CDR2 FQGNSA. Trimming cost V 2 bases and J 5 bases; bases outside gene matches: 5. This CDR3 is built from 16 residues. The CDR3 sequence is CASSLTSGRWGDTQYF. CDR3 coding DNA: TGTGCCAGCAGCTTAACTAGCGGGAGGTGGGGAGATACGCAGTATTTT.